Following are 11 T cell receptor beta chains from one sample sequenced in a study of early stage breast cancer tumors. Measured with immunoSEQ multiplex PCR; TCRdb has only the in-frame clones, and not every one. The repertoire includes approximately 48,000 clones, just over 90% of them detected once, and 5% sits in the top ten. The sequencing input was blood. The source is a person aged 65 to 79 with breast cancer.

V gene TRBV7-9 combines with J gene TRBJ2-5; 9 nucleotides line up with TRBD2. This CDR3 is 13 amino acids long. V shed 3 bases, J shed 4 bases, and the junction held 0 bases outside the gene matches. From germline, CDR1 is SEHNR and CDR2 FQNEAQ (reference sequence). For the CDR3, the DNA is TGTGCCAGCAGCTTTAGCGGGGGAGAGACCCAGTACTTC. It codes for CASSFSGGETQYF.

Only a few counts were recorded for this clone. The CDR3 loop reads CASSTPGHCSSPLHF. The CDR3 region has the DNA TGTGCCAGCAGCACCCCGGGACATTGTTCCTCACCCCTCCACTTT. The chain employs TRBV21-1 and TRBJ1-6; TRBD1 was called by the table and not checked on the DNA. TRBV21-1 is shown as a pseudogene. There are 15 residues in the CDR3.

The chain has TRBV2 and TRBJ2-7; perhaps TRBD1 as D (5 bases). The CDR3 is 12 amino acids. CDR1 and CDR2 from the germline V gene are SNHLY and FYNNEI. The ends were cut back, 7 bases at V and 4 bases at J, with 11 bases in the middle. CDR3 sequence reads: CASTWTNYEQYF. The CDR3 region has the DNA TGTGCCAGCACCTGGACAAATTACGAGCAGTACTTC.

The genes are TRBV4-3 and TRBJ1-2; D possibly corresponds to TRBD1 (6 bases). This CDR3 is built from 16 residues. Germline CDR1 reads LGHNA; CDR2 reads YSLEER. V lost 1 base to trimming and J lost 3 bases, with 15 bases between them. The CDR3 DNA reads as TGCGCCAGCAGCCAAGGGGCACCAGGGGTCGACTATGGCTACACCTTC. It codes for CASSQGAPGVDYGYTF.

The rearrangement joins TRBV7-9 to TRBJ2-3, with D possibly being TRBD2 (7 bases). CDR3 size: 16 residues. CDR1 is SEHNR, CDR2 FQNEAQ, per germline (reference sequence). Trimming shortened V by 4 bases and J by 1 base, and 15 bases separated the two germline ends. The CDR3 DNA is TGTGCCAGCAGCTCGAGGGGGGGAGTAGGCACAGATACGCAGTATTTT. Translating gives CASSSRGGVGTDTQYF.

The J gene is TRBJ2-3, the V gene TRBV27; TRBD2 might be the D (5 bases). CDR1 is MNHEY and CDR2 is SMNVEV in the germline V gene (reference sequence). CDR3 size: 13 residues. The germline V and J ends were trimmed by 5 bases and 6 bases, with 12 bases remaining between them. The CDR3 is CASSLTRRDTQYF. CDR3 DNA: TGTGCCAGCAGTCTTACTAGAAGGGATACGCAGTATTTT.

V usage is TRBV7-2 and J usage is TRBJ2-1; 11 bases fit TRBD1. The germline V gene has CDR1 SGHTA and CDR2 FQGNSA. The CDR3 has 15 residues. The V segment lost 4 bases and the J segment 6 bases; nucleotides outside the gene matches: 5. CDR3 nucleotides: TGTGCCAGCAGCTGGACCGGGACAGGGGGCAATGAGCAGTTCTTC. Encoded protein: CASSWTGTGGNEQFF.

V and J are TRBV6-6 and TRBJ1-5; tentative D call: TRBD1 (6 bases). This CDR3 is built from 14 residues. Germline-derived CDR1 and CDR2 are MNHNY and SVGAGI (reference sequence). The V and J ends lost 6 bases and 2 bases respectively, with 11 bases between them. CDR3 coding DNA: TGTGCCAGCAGCGATTACAGGGGCAATCAGCCCCAGCATTTT. The encoded protein is CASSDYRGNQPQHF.

This clone was detected only a few times. The rearrangement uses TRBV7-3 and TRBJ1-1; tentatively, D is TRBD1 (6 bases). The CDR3 contains 13 residues. V was cut by 4 bases and J by 1 base, with 7 bases left in between. CDR1 is SGHTA, CDR2 FQGTGA, per germline. This CDR3 is CASSSGQNTEAFF. Written as DNA, the CDR3 is TGTGCCAGCAGCTCGGGACAGAACACTGAAGCTTTCTTT.

The V and J genes are TRBV18 and TRBJ1-5; 9 positions match TRBD1. This CDR3 contains 17 residues. The germline V gene has CDR1 KGHSH and CDR2 LQKENI. Trimming cost V 3 bases and J 4 bases; bases outside gene matches: 10. The CDR3 loop is CASSPTTTGTGNQPQHF. The CDR3 DNA reads TGTGCCAGCTCACCGACGACCACCGGGACAGGGAATCAGCCCCAGCATTTT. The variable domain in full, with the rest retrieved from reference TRBV18 and TRBJ1-5, is NAGVMQNPRHLVRRRGQEARLRCSPMKGHSHVYWYRQLPEEGLKFMVYLQKENIIDESGMPKERFSAEFPKEGPSILRIQQVVRGDSAAYFCASSPTTTGTGNQPQHFGDGTRLSIL.

V is TRBV5-1 and J is TRBJ1-2; D perhaps matches TRBD1 (6 bases). The CDR3 has 15 residues. Germline CDR1 is SGHRS and CDR2 is YFSETQ. V shed 0 bases and J shed 4 bases, with 13 bases lying between them. CDR3 in DNA: TGCGCCAGCAGCTTGGCACAGGGCTCCATCTATGGCTACACCTTC. Translation gives CASSLAQGSIYGYTF.